Each of the 22 T cell receptor beta chains below was sequenced from the same sample in a study of T cells in Graves' hyperthyroidism and ophthalmopathy. Amplification of TCR beta CDR3 regions was performed using RNA transcripts as template. RT-PCR in the first round (using the HTBI primer set) targeted the TCR CDR3. MiXCR, run by TCRdb on the multiplex PCR reads, gives a single entry per CDR3 protein. This sample has fewer than 300,000 distinct CDR3 sequences, with around 25% found just once. What was sequenced was blood. The receptors were gathered from a man aged 40-49 years with Graves' hyperthyroidism that later progressed to Graves' ophthalmopathy.

The chain uses TRBV6-2 or TRBV6-3 and TRBJ1-1; no reliable D call. V lost 5 bases, J lost 2 bases, and 9 bases lay in between. The CDR3 loop spans 13 amino acids. The germline V gene encodes CDR1 MNHEY and CDR2 SVGEGT. The CDR3 protein is CASSRLSNTEAFF. The CDR3, as DNA: TGTGCCAGCAGTCGACTGAGTAACACTGAAGCTTTCTTT.

This clonotype was counted many times. V usage is TRBV10-3 and J usage is TRBJ2-4, with 8 bases lining up with TRBD2. Per germline, CDR1 ENHRY and CDR2 SYGVKD. This CDR3 is built from 14 residues. J gave up 8 bases and V 2 bases, and 5 bases lay outside the gene matches. CDR3 coding DNA: TGTGCCATCAGTGAGGGGACTAGTTACTACATTCAGTACTTC. It codes for CAISEGTSYYIQYF.

There are many counts of this clonotype. The chain recombines TRBV12-3 or TRBV12-4 with TRBJ1-1, with D unresolved. The CDR3 extends over 14 amino acids. Trimming took 6 bases from V and 1 from J, leaving 12 bases between them. The CDR3, as DNA: TGTGCCAGCAGCCATCCAGGTGAGAACACTGAAGCTTTCTTT. Protein: CASSHPGENTEAFF.

V and J are TRBV12-3 or TRBV12-4 and TRBJ1-2, with TRBD1 as a possible D gene (6 bases). This CDR3 region has 15 residues. V lost 4 bases and J lost 9, with 21 bases in between. The CDR3 spells CASSWGALKLDRYTF. As DNA, the CDR3 is TGTGCCAGCAGTTGGGGGGCCCTTAAACTTGACCGCTACACCTTC.

The chain employs TRBV4-1 and TRBJ1-4; perhaps TRBD1 as D (6 bases). The CDR3 loop spans 16 amino acids. Germline V gene lookup returns CDR1 MGHRA and CDR2 YSYEKL. Trimming removed 1 base at V and 4 bases at J, with 13 bases between. In nucleotides, the CDR3 is TGCGCCAGCAGCCAAGGGCAGGGGTTTAATAATGAAAAACTGTTTTTT. Translated: CASSQGQGFNNEKLFF.

Ten or more counts support this clonotype. V and J are TRBV12-3 or TRBV12-4 and TRBJ2-7; 7 bases map to TRBD1. With V trimmed by 1 base and J by 4 bases, 7 bases remained unmatched. This CDR3 is built from 15 residues. The CDR3 DNA reads TGTGCCAGCAGTTTAGAAGGGACAGTGGGATACGAGCAGTACTTC. It codes for CASSLEGTVGYEQYF.

This clonotype was detected many times. The chain carries TRBV7-9 and TRBJ1-1, with D perhaps matching TRBD1 (5 bases). CDR1 and CDR2 from the germline V gene are SEHNR and FQNEAQ (reference sequence). The CDR3 contains 16 residues. Trimming took 1 base from V and 3 from J, leaving 15 bases between them. CDR3 coding DNA: TGTGCCAGCAGCTTAGTCAAGGGGAATAATGACACTGAAGCTTTCTTT. The encoded protein is CASSLVKGNNDTEAFF.

This clonotype was counted many times. The gene calls are TRBV24-1 and TRBJ1-1; tentatively, D is TRBD1 (5 bases). V was cut by 10 bases and J by 1 base, with 9 bases left in between. CDR1 is KGHDR and CDR2 is SFDVKD in the germline V gene. The CDR3 runs 12 residues. The CDR3 loop is CATGGGNTEAFF. The CDR3 DNA sequence: TGTGCCACGGGCGGGGGGAACACTGAAGCTTTCTTT.

In its sample, this clonotype was seen a few times. V is TRBV11-2 and J is TRBJ2-7, with D perhaps TRBD1 (5 bases). Trimming pared 1 base from V and 3 bases from J, leaving 10 bases between. The CDR3 runs to 14 residues. Germline assignment: CDR1 SGHAT and CDR2 FQNNGV. The CDR3 is CASSLADSNYEQYF. The CDR3 DNA follows: TGTGCCAGCAGCTTAGCTGACAGTAACTACGAGCAGTACTTC.

This clonotype was detected many times. This chain joins TRBV6-5 and TRBJ2-7; 8 bases line up with TRBD1. The length of the CDR3 is 13 residues. Trimming took 6 bases from V and 2 from J; bases not matched to a gene: 3. Germline V gene data show CDR1 as MNHEY and CDR2 as SVGAGI. CDR3 sequence (DNA): TGTGCCAGCAGCTCACAGGGGGCCTACGAGCAGTACTTC. Translation: CASSSQGAYEQYF.

This clonotype has a count of ten or more. V gene TRBV25-1 combines with J gene TRBJ2-5; D perhaps matches TRBD2 (6 bases). CDR1 is MGHDK, CDR2 SYGVNS, per germline. The CDR3 runs 18 residues. The V gene lost 9 bases and the J gene lost 2 bases, with 28 bases spanning the gap. The CDR3 DNA follows: TGTGCCAGGAGAAAGCGGGCCAGAGAACGACCTGAGCAAGAGACCCAGTACTTC. Protein: CARRKRARERPEQETQYF. The full variable domain, in which reference TRBV25-1 and TRBJ2-5 provide the parts outside the CDR3, is EADIYQTPRYLVIGTGKKITLECSQTMGHDKMYWYQQDPGMELHLIHYSYGVNSTEKGDLSSESTVSRIRTEHFPLTLESARPSHTSQYLCARRKRARERPEQETQYFGPGTRLLVL.

This chain connects TRBV12-3 or TRBV12-4 to TRBJ2-7, with D perhaps being TRBD1 or TRBD2 (5 bases each). CDR3 size: 15 residues. Trimming cost V 6 bases and J 7 bases, with 22 bases left between them. The CDR3 nucleotides read TGTGCCAGCAGACGACCGGGGCGCCTTAGTTTGGAGCAGTACTTC. This sequence encodes CASRRPGRLSLEQYF.

Many counts were recorded for this clonotype. The chain links TRBV19 to TRBJ1-1; weak D call: TRBD1 (5 bases). CDR1 LNHDA and CDR2 SQIVND come from the germline V gene (reference sequence). V lost 0 bases and J 12 bases, leaving 8 bases between the germline ends. The CDR3 extends over 11 amino acids. CDR3 DNA: TGTGCCAGTAGTATAGACAGGGTAACTTTCTTT. Residues: CASSIDRVTFF.

This clonotype showed up just a few times. The chain combines TRBV29-1 with TRBJ1-1; D is unclear. V dropped 5 bases and J dropped 4 bases, with 23 bases sitting between them. CDR1 is SQVTM, CDR2 ANQGSEA, per germline. The CDR3 length is 16 residues. CDR3 DNA sequence: TGCAGCGTTCCCATAATTGGGCAGCTGGGTGTCACTGAAGCTTTCTTT. This codes for CSVPIIGQLGVTEAFF.

This clonotype was detected ten times or more. The chain uses TRBV20-1 and TRBJ1-1; unclear D gene. With 3 bases removed from V and 1 base from J, the gap between germline ends came to 12 bases. Germline-derived CDR1 and CDR2 are DFQATT and SNEGSKA (reference sequence). CDR3 length: 14 residues. The DNA for the CDR3 is TGCAGTGCTAGCCCTCCCTTAGGGAACACTGAAGCTTTCTTT. Translation: CSASPPLGNTEAFF.

In this sample, this clonotype turned up many times. The J gene is TRBJ2-2, the V gene TRBV5-1; TRBD2 matches 7 bases. The V gene's germline CDR1 is SGHRS and CDR2 YFSETQ. The CDR3 runs to 16 residues. The V and J ends lost 7 bases and 7 bases, in that order; junction bases with no gene match: 16. The CDR3 sequence: CASRAGSGISFGELFF. The CDR3 nucleotides are TGCGCCAGCCGAGCAGGAAGCGGGATTTCATTCGGGGAGCTGTTTTTT.

This clonotype was detected many times. The V gene is TRBV13, the J gene TRBJ2-2; TRBD1 matches 7 bases. The germline V gene encodes CDR1 PRHDT and CDR2 FYEKMQ (reference sequence). CDR3 length: 15 amino acids. After removal of 2 bases from V and 1 base from J, the junction contained 1 base not matched to a gene. CDR3 sequence: CASSLTGVNTGELFF. The CDR3, as DNA: TGTGCCAGCAGCTTAACAGGGGTGAACACCGGGGAGCTGTTTTTT.

This clonotype appeared a few times. The chain employs TRBV20-1 and TRBJ2-5; D unclear. CDR1 DFQATT and CDR2 SNEGSKA come from the germline V gene (reference sequence). The CDR3 is made up of 11 amino acids. Between the trimmed V and J ends, which lost 1 base and 5 bases, there was a span of 5 bases. The CDR3: CSARVTETQYF. In DNA, the CDR3 is TGCAGTGCTAGAGTTACGGAGACCCAGTACTTC.

This clonotype was seen repeatedly, ten times or more. The gene calls are TRBV6-1 and TRBJ1-5; D is undetermined. Trimming cost V 7 bases and J 3 bases, with 16 bases left between them. Germline CDR1 and CDR2: MNHNS and SASEGT. The CDR3 is 15 amino acids. The CDR3 DNA reads as TGTGCCAGCAACGTCGGGTCGAGTGCCAATCAGCCCCAGCATTTT. Its translation: CASNVGSSANQPQHF.

This clonotype came up many times. This chain uses TRBV5-1 with TRBJ1-6; no clear D. Between the trimmed V and J ends, which lost 0 bases and 10 bases, there was a span of 11 bases. The CDR3 has 14 amino acids. Germline assignment: CDR1 SGHRS and CDR2 YFSETQ. The CDR3 sequence is CASSLDSLISPLHF. The DNA of the CDR3 is TGCGCCAGCAGCTTGGACAGCCTCATATCACCCCTCCACTTT.

This clonotype was counted between two and nine times. The chain joins TRBV4-1 to TRBJ2-2; 11 nucleotides line up with TRBD1. The CDR3 has 17 residues. Germline V gene lookup returns CDR1 MGHRA and CDR2 YSYEKL. V was pared by 5 bases and J by 2 bases, with 7 bases of the junction left unmatched. The chain's CDR3 is CASSFRTGGGNTGELFF. The CDR3, as DNA: TGCGCCAGCAGCTTCCGGACAGGGGGCGGAAACACCGGGGAGCTGTTTTTT.

This clonotype was found many times. The chain carries TRBV29-1 and TRBJ1-2, with D maybe TRBD1 (5 bases). The CDR3 loop spans 13 amino acids. The V gene lost 4 bases and the J gene lost 2 bases, with 11 bases spanning the gap. CDR1 and CDR2 (germline): SQVTM, ANQGSEA. The CDR3 coding sequence is TGCAGCGTTGTTTCCAGGGCGAACTATGGCTACACCTTC. Protein sequence: CSVVSRANYGYTF.